The 27 T cell receptor beta chains in this list originate from one sample, sequenced in a study of CD4+ T cells in melanoma. TCRdb's table, derived via immunoSEQ multiplex PCR, lists solely in-frame clones and lacks some. The sample yields some 13,000 clones, about 64% seen once. The sequencing input was cells from a culture (not recorded whether cultured in vitro). Receptors were obtained from a human donor with melanoma.

The chain links TRBV19 to TRBJ1-4; D might be TRBD1 (5 bases). Germline V gives CDR1 LNHDA, CDR2 SQIVND (reference sequence). V gave up 7 bases and J gave up 4 bases, with 13 bases separating them. This CDR3 is 14 amino acids long. The DNA for the CDR3 is TGTGCCAGTAAGGCCGGGACGGTTAATGAAAAACTGTTTTTT. Amino acid sequence: CASKAGTVNEKLFF. Full variable domain (missing parts from reference TRBV19 and TRBJ1-4): DGGITQSPKYLFRKEGQNVTLSCEQNLNHDAMYWYRQDPGQGLRLIYYSQIVNDFQKGDIAEGYSVSREKKESFPLTVTSAQKNPTAFYLCASKAGTVNEKLFFGSGTQLSVL.

The V gene is TRBV19, the J gene TRBJ2-1; maybe TRBD2 (6 bases). Looked up from germline, CDR1 is LNHDA and CDR2 is SQIVND (reference sequence). CDR3 length: 17 residues. V was pared by 5 bases and J by 0 bases, with 17 bases between. This chain's CDR3 is CASSVRPLANSYNEQFF. As DNA, the CDR3 is TGTGCCAGTAGTGTCCGACCTCTAGCGAACTCCTACAATGAGCAGTTCTTC.

The V gene is TRBV4-2, the J gene TRBJ1-5; TRBD1 aligns across 11 bases. The trim removed 4 bases at V and 5 bases at J, leaving 4 bases unmatched. This CDR3 is built from 15 residues. Germline V gene data show CDR1 as LGHNA and CDR2 as YNFKEQ. CDR3 in amino acids: CASSRDRGSDQPQHF. The CDR3 coding sequence is TGTGCCAGCAGCCGGGACAGGGGGTCGGATCAGCCCCAGCATTTT.

The J gene is TRBJ2-1, the V gene TRBV18; a possible D gene is TRBD2 (6 bases). CDR1 KGHSH and CDR2 LQKENI come from the germline V gene. The CDR3 sequence is 14 residues long. The ends were cut back, 6 bases at V and 7 bases at J, with 16 bases in the middle. In DNA, the CDR3 is TGTGCCAGCTCGGGTCAGACTGGGGGGAATGAGCAGTTCTTC. As protein: CASSGQTGGNEQFF.

The CDR3, as DNA: TGTGCCATCAGCACAGGGGGCGAGGGGAACACTGAAGCTTTCTTT. Residues: CAISTGGEGNTEAFF. V is TRBV10-3 and J is TRBJ1-1; 9 bases fit TRBD1. CDR1 is ENHRY and CDR2 is SYGVKD in the germline V gene. The CDR3 totals 15 residues. Trimming cost V 6 bases and J 1 base; bases outside gene matches: 6.

V gene TRBV6-1 combines with J gene TRBJ1-1; 11 bases fit TRBD1. V gave up 5 bases and J gave up 10 bases; unmatched junction bases: 12. The length of the CDR3 is 15 residues. Germline CDR1 and CDR2: MNHNS and SASEGT. This CDR3 is CASSSLSRTGGRAFF. The CDR3 coding sequence is TGTGCCAGCAGTTCGCTATCCCGGACAGGGGGCCGAGCTTTCTTT.

The J gene is TRBJ2-1, the V gene TRBV4-1; TRBD2 aligns across 8 bases. CDR3 length: 14 amino acids. J was trimmed by 9 bases and V by 0 bases; bases with no gene match: 4. Germline CDR1 reads MGHRA; CDR2 reads YSYEKL. CDR3 amino acids: CASSQDRRGAEQFF. The CDR3 DNA reads as TGCGCCAGCAGCCAAGATCGGCGGGGGGCTGAGCAGTTCTTC.

This chain uses TRBV4-1 with TRBJ1-2; D is undetermined. This CDR3 spans 15 amino acids. CDR1 MGHRA and CDR2 YSYEKL come from the germline V gene. V was cut by 4 bases and J by 3 bases, with 15 bases left in between. CDR3 sequence: CASSRRTVGDYGYTF. CDR3 coding DNA: TGCGCCAGCAGCCGGCGCACAGTGGGTGACTATGGCTACACCTTC.

This clone was observed a handful of times. The chain joins TRBV7-3 to TRBJ2-7; D gene unclear. The CDR3 has 15 amino acids. Germline V gene sequence: CDR1 SGHTA, CDR2 FQGTGA. V was cut by 2 bases and J by 3 bases, with 14 bases left in between. The chain's CDR3 is CASSLQGAPSYEQYF. CDR3 DNA: TGTGCCAGCAGCTTACAAGGTGCGCCGAGCTACGAGCAGTACTTC.

The rearrangement joins TRBV7-2 to TRBJ2-7, with 7 positions matching TRBD2. J lost 4 bases, V lost 2 bases, and 8 bases had no gene match. The CDR3 runs 15 residues. Germline lookup yields CDR1 SGHTA and CDR2 FQGNSA. The CDR3 DNA follows: TGTGCCAGCAGCTTACCAGCGGGGATCAAATACGAGCAGTACTTC. Translated, it gives CASSLPAGIKYEQYF.

The J gene is TRBJ1-5, the V gene TRBV10-1; no firm D call. V was pared by 0 bases and J by 7 bases, with 7 bases between. The CDR3 consists of 13 residues. Germline V gene lookup returns CDR1 WNHNN and CDR2 SYGVQD (reference sequence). The CDR3, as DNA: TGCGCCAGCAGTGAGTCGTTGGGGCAGCCCCAGCATTTT. Encoded protein: CASSESLGQPQHF.

The genes are TRBV30 and TRBJ2-7, with a possible D match to TRBD1 (6 bases). Germline V gene lookup returns CDR1 GTSNPN and CDR2 SVGIG (reference sequence). This CDR3 region has 13 residues. Deletions cut 3 bases from V and 0 bases from J, with 9 bases between. The CDR3 DNA is TGTGCCTGGAGGCGGACAGCCTCCTACGAGCAGTACTTC. It encodes CAWRRTASYEQYF.

In DNA form, the CDR3 reads TGTGCCATCAGGGGCCCCTCCTACGAGCAGTACTTC. Amino acid sequence: CAIRGPSYEQYF. The J gene is TRBJ2-7, the V gene TRBV6-5, with D possibly TRBD1 on 6 matching bases. The V end lost 10 bases, the J end lost 0 bases, and 10 bases lay between the germline ends. Germline CDR1 is MNHEY and CDR2 is SVGAGI. The CDR3 has 12 residues.

The rearrangement joins TRBV7-6 to TRBJ2-3; the match to TRBD1 covers 7 bases. Germline-derived CDR1 and CDR2 are SGHVS and FNYEAQ. Trimming took 5 bases from V and 2 from J; bases not matched to a gene: 10. The CDR3 spans 16 residues. The CDR3 nucleotides are TGTGCCAGCAGCCCAACACCGGGACAGTCCACAGATACGCAGTATTTT. Translation gives CASSPTPGQSTDTQYF.

The chain joins TRBV4-2 to TRBJ1-1; a possible D gene is TRBD1 (5 bases). CDR1 LGHNA and CDR2 YNFKEQ come from the germline V gene. With 6 bases removed from V and 5 bases from J, the gap between germline ends came to 19 bases. This CDR3 is built from 15 residues. DNA for the CDR3: TGTGCCAGCAGTGAAAACCTTAGGGGAGGAACTGAAGCTTTCTTT. Translation: CASSENLRGGTEAFF.

The chain couples TRBV11-2 to TRBJ2-5; 8 nucleotides align to TRBD1. V was clipped by 7 bases and J by 2 bases; unmatched bases: 3. CDR3 length: 13 amino acids. The germline CDR1 and CDR2 sequences are SGHAT and FQNNGV. The CDR3 DNA reads TGTGCCAGCACTAGGACAGGGCAAGAGACCCAGTACTTC. Protein product: CASTRTGQETQYF.

V gene TRBV28 combines with J gene TRBJ1-5; D uncertain. V lost 6 bases and J 0 bases, leaving 12 bases between the germline ends. This CDR3 has 15 amino acids. CDR1 MDHEN and CDR2 SYDVKM come from the germline V gene. CDR3 sequence reads: CASSSIVYSNQPQHF. The DNA for the CDR3 is TGTGCCAGCAGCTCAATAGTCTATAGCAATCAGCCCCAGCATTTT. Using reference TRBV28 and TRBJ1-5 for the parts outside the CDR3, the full variable domain is DVKVTQSSRYLVKRTGEKVFLECVQDMDHENMFWYRQDPGLGLRLIYFSYDVKMKEKGDIPEGYSVSREKKERFSLILESASTNQTSMYLCASSSIVYSNQPQHFGDGTRLSIL.

This clone appeared a single time. The gene calls are TRBV5-6 and TRBJ2-1; the D is unclear. Germline values: CDR1 SGHDT, CDR2 YYEEEE. The V end was cut by 4 bases, the J end by 2 bases, with 13 bases between. This CDR3 is 15 amino acids long. The CDR3 region is CASSPGRATYNEQFF. The CDR3 DNA reads as TGTGCCAGCAGCCCCGGACGGGCGACCTACAATGAGCAGTTCTTC.

This chain joins TRBV5-1 and TRBJ2-3; possibly TRBD2 for D (6 bases). The CDR3 is made up of 16 amino acids. V lost 4 bases and J 2 bases, leaving 17 bases between the germline ends. Germline CDR1 SGHRS, CDR2 YFSETQ. The CDR3 loop is CASSQMRDSSTDTQYF. The CDR3 region has the DNA TGCGCCAGCAGCCAAATGAGGGACTCGTCCACAGATACGCAGTATTTT.

As for this clone: One end of the junction fails to match germline, which may point to a read error. This chain uses TRBV5-8 with TRBJ2-3; 7 bases fit TRBD2. Germline V gives CDR1 SGHTS, CDR2 YDEGEE. This CDR3 is built from 16 residues. The CDR3 nucleotides read TGTGCCAGCACCTACCAGACATCGACTAGCACAGACACGCAGTATTTT. It is translated as CASTYQTSTSTDTQYF. The whole variable domain, remainder taken from reference TRBV5-8 and TRBJ2-3, is EAGVTQSPTHLIKTRGQQATLRCSPISGHTSVYWYQQALGLGLQFLLWYDEGEERNRGNFPPRFSGRQFPNYSSELNVNALELEDSALYLCASTYQTSTSTDTQYFGPGTRLTVL.

This clone was counted a single time. This sequence joins TRBV7-2 and TRBJ2-2; 7 bases map to TRBD1. With 6 bases clipped from V and 7 bases from J, the junction kept 8 bases outside the gene matches. In germline, CDR1 is SGHTA, CDR2 FQGNSA. The CDR3 has 14 amino acids. CDR3 region: CASSRQGAIGELFF. In DNA form, the CDR3 reads TGTGCCAGCAGTAGACAGGGTGCGATCGGGGAGCTGTTTTTT.

The J gene is TRBJ2-3, the V gene TRBV30; maybe TRBD2 (6 bases). The V end lost 3 bases, the J end lost 1 base, and 17 bases lay between the germline ends. Per germline, CDR1 GTSNPN and CDR2 SVGIG (reference sequence). The CDR3 covers 16 residues. This chain's CDR3 is CAWSRQGGLRTDTQYF. CDR3 coding DNA: TGTGCCTGGAGCCGCCAGGGAGGCCTGCGCACAGATACGCAGTATTTT.

The chain is built from TRBV19 and TRBJ2-2; D remains unclear. Trimming pared 6 bases from V and 7 bases from J, leaving 15 bases between. Germline CDR1 is LNHDA and CDR2 is SQIVND (reference sequence). This CDR3 spans 14 amino acids. DNA of the CDR3: TGTGCCAGTAGATGGGTAGGTGCGAGCGGGGAGCTGTTTTTT. Translated: CASRWVGASGELFF.

This clone was picked up one time. The rearrangement links TRBV11-2 to TRBJ1-2; weak D call: TRBD1 (5 bases). V was pared by 0 bases and J by 2 bases, with 10 bases between. The length of the CDR3 is 15 residues. Germline CDR1 is SGHAT and CDR2 is FQNNGV. CDR3 sequence (DNA): TGTGCCAGCAGCTTAGAAATCGCAGGGAACTATGGCTACACCTTC. This codes for CASSLEIAGNYGYTF. The variable domain in full, completed from reference TRBV11-2 and TRBJ1-2, reads EAGVAQSPRYKIIEKRQSVAFWCNPISGHATLYWYQQILGQGPKLLIQFQNNGVVDDSQLPKDRFSAERLKGVDSTLKIQPAKLEDSAVYLCASSLEIAGNYGYTFGSGTRLTVV.

V usage is TRBV19 and J usage is TRBJ2-3, with D hard to call. CDR3 length: 13 amino acids. Germline-derived CDR1 and CDR2 are LNHDA and SQIVND (reference sequence). Between the trimmed V and J ends, which lost 7 bases and 2 bases, there was a span of 10 bases. The CDR3 DNA follows: TGTGCCAGTAACCATGGATCCACAGATACGCAGTATTTT. It encodes CASNHGSTDTQYF. The entire variable domain, with the rest obtained from reference TRBV19 and TRBJ2-3, is as follows: DGGITQSPKYLFRKEGQNVTLSCEQNLNHDAMYWYRQDPGQGLRLIYYSQIVNDFQKGDIAEGYSVSREKKESFPLTVTSAQKNPTAFYLCASNHGSTDTQYFGPGTRLTVL.

This clone has only a few counts. This sequence joins TRBV7-6 and TRBJ1-6; D ambiguous. This CDR3 is 14 amino acids long. Germline CDR1 is SGHVS and CDR2 is FNYEAQ. V was shortened by 2 bases and J by 7 bases, with 9 bases between the two germline ends. The CDR3 bases are TGTGCCAGCAGCTTAACGGATCGGAATTCACCCCTCCACTTT. Its translation is CASSLTDRNSPLHF.

The chain joins TRBV6-5 to TRBJ2-5; D may match TRBD1 or TRBD2 (5 bases each). CDR1 is MNHEY, CDR2 SVGAGI, per germline. This CDR3 has 14 amino acids. V gave up 0 bases and J gave up 4 bases, with 9 bases separating them. CDR3 in DNA: TGTGCCAGCAGTTACTCTGGGGGAGTAGAGACCCAGTACTTC. Its protein product is CASSYSGGVETQYF.